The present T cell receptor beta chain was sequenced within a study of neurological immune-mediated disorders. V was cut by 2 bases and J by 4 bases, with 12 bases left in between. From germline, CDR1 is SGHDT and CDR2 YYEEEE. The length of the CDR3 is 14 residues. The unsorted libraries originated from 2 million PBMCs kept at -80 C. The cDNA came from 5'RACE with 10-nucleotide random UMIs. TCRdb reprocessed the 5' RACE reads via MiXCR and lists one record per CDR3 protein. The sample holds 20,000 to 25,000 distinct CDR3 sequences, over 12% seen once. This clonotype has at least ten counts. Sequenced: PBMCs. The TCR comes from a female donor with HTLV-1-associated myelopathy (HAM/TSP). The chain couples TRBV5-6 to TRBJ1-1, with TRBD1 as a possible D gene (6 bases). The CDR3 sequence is CASSFQGRGTEAFF. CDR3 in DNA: TGTGCCAGCAGCTTCCAGGGGAGGGGCACTGAAGCTTTCTTT. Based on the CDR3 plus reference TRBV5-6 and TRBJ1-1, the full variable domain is DAGVTQSPTHLIKTRGQQVTLRCSPKSGHDTVSWYQQALGQGPQFIFQYYEEEERQRGNFPDRFSGHQFPNYSSELNVNALLLGDSALYLCASSFQGRGTEAFFGQGTRLTVV.